Each of the 2 T cell receptor beta chains below was sequenced from the same sample in a study of CD8+ T cells in alopecia areata. Extracted from the samples, RNA was reverse transcribed into cDNA to serve as the sequencing template. Method: immunoSEQ multiplex PCR; TCRdb's copy keeps in-frame clones and lacks some. The sample shows 65,000 to 100,000 clones, 45% to 60% of them seen only once. Sequencing was performed on NKG2D-high CD8+ T cells sorted from blood. These receptors were obtained from a human donor with alopecia areata.

This clone has a handful of counts. V gene TRBV28 combines with J gene TRBJ2-3; 8 bases align to TRBD1. This CDR3 is 18 amino acids long. CDR1 and CDR2 (germline): MDHEN, SYDVKM. V lost 0 bases, J lost 4 bases, and 12 bases stayed unmatched. CDR3 sequence: CASSLWGRTGFGPDTQYF. The CDR3 nucleotides are TGTGCCAGCAGTTTATGGGGGCGGACAGGGTTTGGCCCAGATACGCAGTATTTT. The entire variable domain, with the rest obtained from reference TRBV28 and TRBJ2-3, is as follows: DVKVTQSSRYLVKRTGEKVFLECVQDMDHENMFWYRQDPGLGLRLIYFSYDVKMKEKGDIPEGYSVSREKKERFSLILESASTNQTSMYLCASSLWGRTGFGPDTQYFGPGTRLTVL.

This clone was detected once. The rearrangement uses TRBV6-5 and TRBJ2-3, with D perhaps matching TRBD1 or TRBD2 (5 bases each). Trimming left V 6 bases short and J 3 bases short, with 7 bases between. Germline CDR1 and CDR2: MNHEY and SVGAGI. The CDR3 is 12 amino acids. The DNA of the CDR3 is TGTGCCAGCAGCGAGGGGACAGATACGCAGTATTTT. Amino acid sequence: CASSEGTDTQYF.